The clone carrying this TCR beta chain was observed a handful of times. This sample is part of a study of blood T cell repertoires in COVID-19. About the research overall: Spain, Italy and the United States supplied samples that represented acute and convalescent COVID-19. T cells, B-cell-depleted T cells, or PBMCs provided the cDNA or gDNA that served as material.

In the authors' methods: The authors estimated nucleated cell counts from reference gene primer amplification. This table comes from immunoSEQ multiplex PCR, and its TCRdb copy is limited to in-frame clones, with some not included. From that table come the V and J calls and clone size; the DNA was used to work out D and trimming. The sample records a few hundred thousand clones, about 90% being singletons. Everyone who took part was roughly 18 to 89 years old, and they came from about two dozen US areas. This CDR3 spans 12 amino acids. V dropped 5 bases and J dropped 11 bases, with 15 bases sitting between them. Germline V CDR1 and CDR2: LNHDA, SQIVND (reference sequence).

Sequencing was done on a sample of PBMCs or T cells enriched from blood (not recorded which). This clonotype was obtained from a woman in her thirties who had recovered from COVID-19. The chain joins TRBV19 to TRBJ1-1; tentative D call: TRBD1 (6 bases). CDR3 in DNA: TGTGCCAGTAGTCCAAGCTCAGGGGCGGCTTTCTTT. Its translation is CASSPSSGAAFF.